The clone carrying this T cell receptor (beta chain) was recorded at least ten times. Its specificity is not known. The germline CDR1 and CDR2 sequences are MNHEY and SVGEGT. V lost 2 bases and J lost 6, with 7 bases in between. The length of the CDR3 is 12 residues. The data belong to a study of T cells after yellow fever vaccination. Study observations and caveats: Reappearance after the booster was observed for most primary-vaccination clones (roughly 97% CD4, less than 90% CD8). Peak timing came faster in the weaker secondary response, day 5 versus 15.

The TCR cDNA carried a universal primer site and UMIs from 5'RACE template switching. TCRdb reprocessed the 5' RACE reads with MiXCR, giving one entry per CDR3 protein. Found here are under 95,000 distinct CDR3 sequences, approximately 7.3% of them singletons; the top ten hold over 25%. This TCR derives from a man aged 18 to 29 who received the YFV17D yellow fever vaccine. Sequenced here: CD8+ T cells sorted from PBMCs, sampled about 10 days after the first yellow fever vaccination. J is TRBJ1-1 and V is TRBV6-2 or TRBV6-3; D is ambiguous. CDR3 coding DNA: TGTGCCAGCAGTTACCCGGGTCCTGAAGCTTTCTTT. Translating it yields CASSYPGPEAFF.